The 7 T cell receptor beta chains listed next were all sequenced from one sample in a study of blood T cell repertoires in COVID-19 (dated by TCRdb to 2020 to 2022). Library preparation used the immunoSEQ multiplex PCR assay. Drawn from immuneACCESS, this table holds only the in-frame rearrangements with V and J called that TCRdb kept. Clones are partly lost; checked studies trace under half to an unresolved V gene and leave the rest unexplained. Across this sample there are approximately 250,000 clones, with approximately 85% seen only once. The ten largest clonotypes hold 9.1% of the sample. The sequencing sample was made of PBMCs or T cells enriched from blood (not recorded which). These TCRs come from a woman aged 45 to 65 with acute COVID-19.

The rearrangement uses TRBV5-1 and TRBJ2-7; a weak D match, TRBD1 (7 bases). V lost 4 bases and J 4 bases, leaving 18 bases between the germline ends. Germline V gene lookup returns CDR1 SGHRS and CDR2 YFSETQ. This CDR3 has 15 amino acids. The DNA for the CDR3 is TGCGCCAGCAGCCCATTGACAGGGAGCGGGTACGAGCAGTACTTC. This gives the protein CASSPLTGSGYEQYF.

The chain has TRBV14 and TRBJ1-4; 10 nucleotides line up with TRBD1. The CDR3 runs to 16 residues. Trimming removed 4 bases from V and 5 bases from J; junction bases left unmatched: 7. Germline CDR1 reads SGHDN; CDR2 reads FVKESK. CDR3: CASSRDPGQGNEKLFF. The DNA of the CDR3 is TGTGCCAGCAGCCGAGACCCGGGACAGGGGAATGAAAAACTGTTTTTT.

The rearrangement joins TRBV13 to TRBJ2-3, with 13 positions matching TRBD2. Germline V gives CDR1 PRHDT, CDR2 FYEKMQ (reference sequence). The CDR3 extends over 17 amino acids. The ends lost 6 bases at V and 0 bases at J; junction bases unmatched: 6. CDR3 amino acids: CASRATSGGASTDTQYF. The DNA for the CDR3 is TGTGCCAGCAGGGCTACTAGCGGGGGGGCTAGCACAGATACGCAGTATTTT.

The chain links TRBV4-3 to TRBJ1-5; D gene uncertain. Germline CDR1 is LGHNA and CDR2 is YSLEER. The CDR3 is 15 residues long. V was pared by 4 bases and J by 5 bases, with 15 bases between. The CDR3 region is CASSRGLEGHQPQHF. The DNA of the CDR3 is TGCGCCAGCAGCCGAGGGCTGGAGGGTCATCAGCCCCAGCATTTT.

V gene TRBV4-3 combines with J gene TRBJ1-5; weak D call: TRBD1 (6 bases). The CDR3 contains 22 residues. Trimming removed 1 base from V and 1 base from J, with 29 bases in between. The germline V gene encodes CDR1 LGHNA and CDR2 YSLEER. CDR3 loop: CASSQVGKASGQTYQSNQPQHF. DNA for the CDR3: TGCGCCAGCAGCCAAGTGGGCAAGGCTTCCGGACAGACCTACCAAAGCAATCAGCCCCAGCATTTT.

The chain joins TRBV9 to TRBJ1-6, with TRBD1 matching over 8 bases. Trimming cost V 4 bases and J 6 bases; bases outside gene matches: 6. Germline V gene data show CDR1 as SGDLS and CDR2 as YYNGEE. This CDR3 has 15 residues. Here the CDR3 reads CASSPRQGANSPLHF. The CDR3 nucleotides read TGTGCCAGCAGCCCGAGGCAGGGGGCTAATTCACCCCTCCACTTT.

In nucleotides, the CDR3 is TGTGCCAGTAGTACCCGGGACAGGTTAAACGAGCAGTACTTC. This gives the protein CASSTRDRLNEQYF. This chain connects TRBV19 to TRBJ2-7, with 8 bases aligning to TRBD1. This CDR3 is built from 14 residues. With 4 bases clipped from V and 5 bases from J, the junction kept 7 bases outside the gene matches. From germline, CDR1 is LNHDA and CDR2 SQIVND (reference sequence).